This TCR beta chain was found in a study of blood T cell repertoires in COVID-19. Across the study: Collection of acute and convalescent COVID-19 samples took place in the United States, Italy and Spain. PBMCs, B-cell-depleted T cells, or T cells were the source of the cDNA or gDNA that made up the material.

This CDR3 is built from 16 residues. The V gene's germline CDR1 is LGHNT and CDR2 FRNRAP. Between the trimmed V and J ends, which lost 3 bases and 0 bases, there was a span of 14 bases. Assay: immunoSEQ multiplex PCR; the TCRdb copy retains only in-frame clones and omits some. Among roughly 300,000 clones listed, 80% to 90% were seen once. Categorization into cohorts depended on clinical history that participants reported. Recovered participants had two consecutive negative NP/OP PCR tests, healthcare professional clearance, or symptom resolution. The source is a woman under 40 who had recovered from COVID-19. The chain recombines TRBV12-5 with TRBJ1-1; D gene ambiguous. Sequencing was carried out using PBMCs or T cells enriched from blood (not recorded which). The CDR3: CASGFTLAAVNTEAFF. Written as DNA, the CDR3 is TGTGCTAGTGGTTTCACCCTCGCGGCCGTGAACACTGAAGCTTTCTTT. The entire variable domain, with the rest obtained from reference TRBV12-5 and TRBJ1-1, is as follows: DARVTQTPRHKVTEMGQEVTMRCQPILGHNTVFWYRQTMMQGLELLAYFRNRAPLDDSGMPKDRFSAEMPDATLATLKIQPSEPRDSAVYFCASGFTLAAVNTEAFFGQGTRLTVV.